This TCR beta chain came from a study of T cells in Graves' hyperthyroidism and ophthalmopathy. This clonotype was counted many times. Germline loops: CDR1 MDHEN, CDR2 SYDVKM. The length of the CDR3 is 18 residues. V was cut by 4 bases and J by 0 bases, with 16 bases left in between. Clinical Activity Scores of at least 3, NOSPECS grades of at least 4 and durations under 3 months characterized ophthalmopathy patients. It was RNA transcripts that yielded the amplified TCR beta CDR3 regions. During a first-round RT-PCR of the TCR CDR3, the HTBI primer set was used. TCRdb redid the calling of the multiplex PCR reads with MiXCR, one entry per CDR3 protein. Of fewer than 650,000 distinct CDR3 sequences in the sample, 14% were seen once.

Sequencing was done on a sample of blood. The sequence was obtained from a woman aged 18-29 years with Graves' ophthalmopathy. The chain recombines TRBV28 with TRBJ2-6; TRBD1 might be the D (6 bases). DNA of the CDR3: TGTGCCAGCAGTTCCCCGACAGGTCGTAACTCTGGGGCCAACGTCCTGACTTTC. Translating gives CASSSPTGRNSGANVLTF. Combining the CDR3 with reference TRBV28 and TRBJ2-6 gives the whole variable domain DVKVTQSSRYLVKRTGEKVFLECVQDMDHENMFWYRQDPGLGLRLIYFSYDVKMKEKGDIPEGYSVSREKKERFSLILESASTNQTSMYLCASSSPTGRNSGANVLTFGAGSRLTVL.